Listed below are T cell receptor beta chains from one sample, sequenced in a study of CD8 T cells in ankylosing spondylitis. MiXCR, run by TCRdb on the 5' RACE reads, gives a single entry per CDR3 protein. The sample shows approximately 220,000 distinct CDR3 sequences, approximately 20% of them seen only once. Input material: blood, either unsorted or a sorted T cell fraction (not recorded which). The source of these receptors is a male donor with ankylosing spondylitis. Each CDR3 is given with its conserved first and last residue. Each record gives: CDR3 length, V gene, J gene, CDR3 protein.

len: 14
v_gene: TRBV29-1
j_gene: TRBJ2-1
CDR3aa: CSVEGRSSYNEQFF

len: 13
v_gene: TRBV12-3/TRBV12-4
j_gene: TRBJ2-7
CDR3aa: CASSSRESYEQYF

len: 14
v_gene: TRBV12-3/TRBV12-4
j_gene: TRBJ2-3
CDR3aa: CASSLGPDTDTQYF

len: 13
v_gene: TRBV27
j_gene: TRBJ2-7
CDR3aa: CASRLTGAYEQYF

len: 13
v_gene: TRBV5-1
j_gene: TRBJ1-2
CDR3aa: CASSWTGGDGYTF

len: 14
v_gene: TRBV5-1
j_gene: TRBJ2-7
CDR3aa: CASSPGGTNYEQYF

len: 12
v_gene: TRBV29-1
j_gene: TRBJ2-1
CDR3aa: CSAPGTYNEQFF

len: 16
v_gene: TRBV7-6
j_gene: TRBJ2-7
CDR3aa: CASSLRAGQPWGEQYF

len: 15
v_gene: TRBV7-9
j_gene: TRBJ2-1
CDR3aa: CASSSRQESYNEQFF

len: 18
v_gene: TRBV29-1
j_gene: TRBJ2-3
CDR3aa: CSVEDTAGSDFIGDTQYF

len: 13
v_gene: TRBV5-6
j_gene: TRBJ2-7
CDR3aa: CASSSGLSYEQYF

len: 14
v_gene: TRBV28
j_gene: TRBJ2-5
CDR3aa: CASSDRGLGETQYF

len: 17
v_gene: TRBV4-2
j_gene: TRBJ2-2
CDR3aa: CASSQDAVGGWTGELFF

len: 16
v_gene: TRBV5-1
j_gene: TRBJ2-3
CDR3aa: CASTPPTEILSDTQYF

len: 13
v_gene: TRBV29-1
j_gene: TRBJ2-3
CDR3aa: CSPNPGLRDTQYF

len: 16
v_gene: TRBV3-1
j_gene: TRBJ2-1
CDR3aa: CASSQRTSTSYNEQFF

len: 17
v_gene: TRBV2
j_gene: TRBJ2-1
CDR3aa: CATPRYLAGGPDNEQFF

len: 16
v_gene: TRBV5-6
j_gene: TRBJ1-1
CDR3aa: CASSLGQTSRGTEAFF

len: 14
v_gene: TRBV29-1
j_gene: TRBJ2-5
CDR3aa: CSVEDGRPQETQYF

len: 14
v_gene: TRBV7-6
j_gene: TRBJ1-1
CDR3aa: CASSLDPASGEAFF

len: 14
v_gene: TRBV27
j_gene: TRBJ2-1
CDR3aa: CASSVDRDYNEQFF

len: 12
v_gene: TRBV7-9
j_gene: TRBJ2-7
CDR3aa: CALSPNPYEQYF

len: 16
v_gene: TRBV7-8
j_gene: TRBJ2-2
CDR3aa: CASSPSGSTRTGELFF

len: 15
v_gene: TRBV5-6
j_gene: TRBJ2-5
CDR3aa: CASSDGGRYQETQYF

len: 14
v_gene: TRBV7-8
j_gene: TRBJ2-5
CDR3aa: CASSYGTSGETQYF

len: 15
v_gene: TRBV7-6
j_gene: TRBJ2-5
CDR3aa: CASSLSRGYQETQYF

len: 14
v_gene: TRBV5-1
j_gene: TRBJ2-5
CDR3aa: CASSWGQGLETQYF

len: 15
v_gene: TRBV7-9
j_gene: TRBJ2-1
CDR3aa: CASITTLAGSNEQFF

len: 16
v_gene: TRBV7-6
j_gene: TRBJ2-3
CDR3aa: CASSRVASGSTDTQYF

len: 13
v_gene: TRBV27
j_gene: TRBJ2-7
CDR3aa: CASSLMRGHEQYF

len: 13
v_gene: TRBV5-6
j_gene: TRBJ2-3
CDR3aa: CASSLQGVDTQYF

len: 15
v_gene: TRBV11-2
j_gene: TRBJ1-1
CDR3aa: CASSFRTAFNTEAFF

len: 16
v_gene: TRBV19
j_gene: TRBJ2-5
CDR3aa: CASSIGTGLAGETQYF

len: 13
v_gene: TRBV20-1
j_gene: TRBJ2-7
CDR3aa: CSAILSVSYEQYF

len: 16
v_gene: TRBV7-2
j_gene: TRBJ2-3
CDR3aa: CASSPGTSGRTITQYF